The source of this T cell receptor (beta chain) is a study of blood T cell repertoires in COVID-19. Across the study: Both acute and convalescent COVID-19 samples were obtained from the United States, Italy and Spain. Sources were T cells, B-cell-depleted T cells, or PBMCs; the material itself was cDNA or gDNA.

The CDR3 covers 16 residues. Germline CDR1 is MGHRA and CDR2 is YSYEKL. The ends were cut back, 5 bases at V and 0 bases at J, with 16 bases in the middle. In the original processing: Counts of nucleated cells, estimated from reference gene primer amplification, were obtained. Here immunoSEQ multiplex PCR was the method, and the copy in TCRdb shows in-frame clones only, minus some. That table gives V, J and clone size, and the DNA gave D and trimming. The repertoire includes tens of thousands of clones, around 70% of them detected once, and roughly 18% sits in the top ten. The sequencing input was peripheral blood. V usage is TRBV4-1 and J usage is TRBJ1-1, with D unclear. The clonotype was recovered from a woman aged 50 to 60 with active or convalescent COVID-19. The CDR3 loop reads CASSAGIFGMNTEAFF. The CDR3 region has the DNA TGCGCCAGCAGCGCGGGGATTTTCGGCATGAACACTGAAGCTTTCTTT.